The next 8 T cell receptor beta chains were all read from a single sample in a study of shared clonotypes between healthy human individuals (TCRdb year 2020). The library was made by the immunoSEQ multiplex PCR assay. What TCRdb holds here is the immuneACCESS table cut down to in-frame rearrangements. Part of the clones is not present; checked against another copy, under half of the missing clones reflect an unresolved V gene, and the others are unexplained. This sample holds about 1.1 million clones; around three quarters were observed only once. The biggest ten clones account for 0.89% of the sample. Material: memory CD4+ T cells from PBMCs. The cell subset or site label on this specimen signifies: CD45RA-negative fraction. These receptors were obtained from a man younger than 30 in good health. Some clones in this sample may be carry-over from other donors' samples.

The chain is built from TRBV6-4 and TRBJ2-3; TRBD1 aligns across 7 bases. CDR1 and CDR2 (germline): MRHNA, SNTAGT. The V gene end was trimmed by 6 bases and the J gene end by 6 bases; junction bases not matched to a gene: 6. The CDR3 contains 13 residues. CDR3 sequence: CASSDREGDTQYF. The CDR3 nucleotides read TGTGCCAGCAGCGACAGGGAAGGTGATACGCAGTATTTT.

The rearrangement links TRBV6-5 to TRBJ2-2; D unclear. CDR1 MNHEY and CDR2 SVGAGI come from the germline V gene. Trimming removed 7 bases from V and 6 bases from J, with 12 bases in between. The CDR3 length is 13 residues. CDR3 sequence: CASTLGLAGELFF. The CDR3 nucleotides read TGTGCCAGCACCCTCGGTTTGGCCGGGGAGCTGTTTTTT.

There are a few counts of this clone. The V gene is TRBV23-1, the J gene TRBJ1-2; D ambiguous. TRBV23-1 is an ORF, with its function uncertain. V lost 8 bases and J lost 4, with 17 bases in between. The CDR3 loop spans 14 amino acids. CDR3 sequence: CASPPCPGGYGYTF. CDR3 nucleotides: TGCGCCAGCCCGCCATGTCCGGGAGGCTATGGCTACACCTTC.

The chain couples TRBV30 to TRBJ2-1, with D tentatively TRBD2 (6 bases). V lost 8 bases, J lost 4 bases, and 18 bases lay in between. Germline assignment: CDR1 GTSNPN and CDR2 SVGIG (reference sequence). The CDR3 has 14 residues. CDR3 sequence reads: CALAEGSWYNEQFF. In nucleotides, the CDR3 is TGTGCCCTCGCGGAGGGGAGTTGGTACAATGAGCAGTTCTTC.

The V and J genes are TRBV6-6 and TRBJ2-3; 9 nucleotides align to TRBD2. The CDR3 has 16 residues. V trimming: 2 bases; J trimming: 2 bases; junction bases outside the gene matches: 5. CDR1 and CDR2 (germline): MNHNY, SVGAGI (reference sequence). Written as DNA, the CDR3 is TGTGCCAGCAGTTACGGGGCGGGAGGGCCCACAGATACGCAGTATTTT. Residues: CASSYGAGGPTDTQYF.

Of note for this clone: The sample carries other DNA sequences with the same CDR3. CDR3 nucleotide sequence: TGTGCCAGCAGCGTAGTTGGTAGCACAGATACGCAGTATTTT. Its protein is CASSVVGSTDTQYF. V is TRBV9 and J is TRBJ2-3; the D is unclear. The CDR3 sequence is 14 residues long. CDR1 and CDR2 (germline): SGDLS, YYNGEE. Trimming took 0 bases from V and 0 from J, leaving 5 bases between them.

This clone turned up a few times. The V call is TRBV11-2, the J call TRBJ2-3; 7 bases line up with TRBD2. The V and J ends lost 5 bases and 2 bases, in that order; junction bases with no gene match: 10. The CDR3 contains 16 residues. In germline, CDR1 is SGHAT, CDR2 FQNNGV. The CDR3 is CASSALAAGVTDTQYF. The CDR3 DNA reads TGTGCCAGCAGCGCCCTAGCGGCCGGAGTCACAGATACGCAGTATTTT.

The V call is TRBV18, the J call TRBJ2-7; possibly TRBD1 or TRBD2 for D (6 bases each). V shed 3 bases and J shed 0 bases, with 15 bases lying between them. Germline CDR1 and CDR2: KGHSH and LQKENI. The CDR3 runs 16 residues. The DNA of the CDR3 is TGTGCCAGCTCACCCCAGGAGGGACAACTCTCCTACGAGCAGTACTTC. The encoded protein is CASSPQEGQLSYEQYF.